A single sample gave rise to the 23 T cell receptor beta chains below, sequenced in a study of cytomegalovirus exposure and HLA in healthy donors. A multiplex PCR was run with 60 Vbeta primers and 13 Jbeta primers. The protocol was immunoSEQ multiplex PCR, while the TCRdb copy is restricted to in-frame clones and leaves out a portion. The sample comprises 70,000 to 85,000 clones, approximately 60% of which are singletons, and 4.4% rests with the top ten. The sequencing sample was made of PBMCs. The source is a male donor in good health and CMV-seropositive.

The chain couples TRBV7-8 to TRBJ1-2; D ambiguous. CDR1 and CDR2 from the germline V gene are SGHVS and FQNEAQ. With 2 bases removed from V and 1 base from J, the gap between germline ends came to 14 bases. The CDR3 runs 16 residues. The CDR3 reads CASSLRPPGNNYGYTF. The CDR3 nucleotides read TGTGCCAGCAGCTTACGCCCCCCGGGGAATAACTATGGCTACACCTTC. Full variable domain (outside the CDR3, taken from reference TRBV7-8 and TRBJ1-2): GAGVSQSPRYKVAKRGQDVALRCDPISGHVSLFWYQQALGQGPEFLTYFQNEAQLDKSGLPSDRFFAERPEGSVSTLKIQRTQQEDSAVYLCASSLRPPGNNYGYTFGSGTRLTVV.

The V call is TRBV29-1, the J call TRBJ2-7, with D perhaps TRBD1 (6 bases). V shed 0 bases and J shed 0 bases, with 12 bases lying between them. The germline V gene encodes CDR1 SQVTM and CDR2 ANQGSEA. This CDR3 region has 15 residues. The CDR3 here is CSVEDRDTASYEQYF. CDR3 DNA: TGCAGCGTTGAAGATCGGGACACTGCCTCCTACGAGCAGTACTTC.

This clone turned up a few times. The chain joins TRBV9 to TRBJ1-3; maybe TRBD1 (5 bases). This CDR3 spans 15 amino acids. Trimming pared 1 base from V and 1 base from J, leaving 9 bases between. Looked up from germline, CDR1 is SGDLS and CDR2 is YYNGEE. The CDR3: CASSVTGGSGNTIYF. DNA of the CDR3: TGTGCCAGCAGCGTAACGGGGGGGTCTGGAAACACCATATATTTT. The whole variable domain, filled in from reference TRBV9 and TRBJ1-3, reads DSGVTQTPKHLITATGQRVTLRCSPRSGDLSVYWYQQSLDQGLQFLIQYYNGEERAKGNILERFSAQQFPDLHSELNLSSLELGDSALYFCASSVTGGSGNTIYFGEGSWLTVV.

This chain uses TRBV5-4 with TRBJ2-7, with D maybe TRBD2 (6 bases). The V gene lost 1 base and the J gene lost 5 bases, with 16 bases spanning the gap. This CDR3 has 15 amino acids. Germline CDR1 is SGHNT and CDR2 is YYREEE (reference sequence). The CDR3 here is CASSLPLAGRNEQYF. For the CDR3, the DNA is TGTGCCAGCAGCTTGCCCCTGGCGGGACGGAACGAGCAGTACTTC.

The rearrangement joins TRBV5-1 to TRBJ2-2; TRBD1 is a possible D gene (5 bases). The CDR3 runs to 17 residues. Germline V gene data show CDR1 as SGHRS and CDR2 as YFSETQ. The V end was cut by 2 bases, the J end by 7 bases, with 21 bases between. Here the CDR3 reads CASSFLPSSGFGGELFF. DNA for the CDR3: TGCGCCAGCAGCTTTCTACCGAGTTCAGGGTTTGGCGGGGAGCTGTTTTTT. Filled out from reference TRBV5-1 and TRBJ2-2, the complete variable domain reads KAGVTQTPRYLIKTRGQQVTLSCSPISGHRSVSWYQQTPGQGLQFLFEYFSETQRNKGNFPGRFSGRQFSNSRSEMNVSTLELGDSALYLCASSFLPSSGFGGELFFGEGSRLTVL.

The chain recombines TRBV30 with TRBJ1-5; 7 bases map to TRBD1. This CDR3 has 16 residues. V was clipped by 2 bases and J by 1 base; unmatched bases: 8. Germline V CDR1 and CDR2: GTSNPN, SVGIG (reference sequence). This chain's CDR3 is CAWSSRGRLSNQPQHF. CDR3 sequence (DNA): TGTGCCTGGAGTTCGAGGGGGCGCCTGAGCAATCAGCCCCAGCATTTT.

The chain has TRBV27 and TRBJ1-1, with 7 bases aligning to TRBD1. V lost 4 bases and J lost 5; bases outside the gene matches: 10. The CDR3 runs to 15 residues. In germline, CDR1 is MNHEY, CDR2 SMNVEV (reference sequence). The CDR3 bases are TGTGCCAGCAGTTCCAACAGGGGTTTAGTGACTGAAGCTTTCTTT. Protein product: CASSSNRGLVTEAFF.

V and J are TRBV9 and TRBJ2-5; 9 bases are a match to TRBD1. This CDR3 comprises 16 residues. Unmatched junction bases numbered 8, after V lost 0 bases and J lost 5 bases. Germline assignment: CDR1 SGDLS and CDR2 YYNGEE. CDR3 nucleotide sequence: TGTGCCAGCAGCGTAGGAGGGGGACAGGGTTTCGAGACCCAGTACTTC. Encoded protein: CASSVGGGQGFETQYF.

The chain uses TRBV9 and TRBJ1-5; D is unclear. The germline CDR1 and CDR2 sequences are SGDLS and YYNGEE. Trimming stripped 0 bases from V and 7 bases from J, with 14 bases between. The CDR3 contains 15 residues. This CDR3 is CASSVDLAPGQPQHF. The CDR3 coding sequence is TGTGCCAGCAGCGTAGATCTGGCCCCGGGGCAGCCCCAGCATTTT.

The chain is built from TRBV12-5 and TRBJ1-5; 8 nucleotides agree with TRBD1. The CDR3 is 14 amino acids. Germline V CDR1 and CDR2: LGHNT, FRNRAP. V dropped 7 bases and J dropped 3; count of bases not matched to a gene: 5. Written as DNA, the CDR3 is TGTGCTAGTGTTACAGGGGGTCCCAATCAGCCCCAGCATTTT. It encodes CASVTGGPNQPQHF. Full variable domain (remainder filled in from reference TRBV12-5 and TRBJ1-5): DARVTQTPRHKVTEMGQEVTMRCQPILGHNTVFWYRQTMMQGLELLAYFRNRAPLDDSGMPKDRFSAEMPDATLATLKIQPSEPRDSAVYFCASVTGGPNQPQHFGDGTRLSIL.

The CDR3 DNA reads as TGTGCCTGGAGCAAGGGGGCACCTGAAGCTTTCTTT. The encoded protein is CAWSKGAPEAFF. The J gene is TRBJ1-1, the V gene TRBV30, with TRBD1 matching over 7 bases. J was trimmed by 6 bases and V by 3 bases; bases with no gene match: 4. The CDR3 is 12 amino acids. The germline V gene encodes CDR1 GTSNPN and CDR2 SVGIG (reference sequence).

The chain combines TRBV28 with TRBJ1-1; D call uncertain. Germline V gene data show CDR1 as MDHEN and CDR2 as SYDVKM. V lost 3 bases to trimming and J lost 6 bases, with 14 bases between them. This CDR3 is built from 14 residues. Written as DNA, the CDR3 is TGTGCCAGCAGTTTGGCAGGACTGAAGGCTGAAGCTTTCTTT. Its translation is CASSLAGLKAEAFF.

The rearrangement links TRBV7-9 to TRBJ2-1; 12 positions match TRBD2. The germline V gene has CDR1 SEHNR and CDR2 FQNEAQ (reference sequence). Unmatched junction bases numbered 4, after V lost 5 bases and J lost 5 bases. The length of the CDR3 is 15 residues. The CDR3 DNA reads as TGTGCCAGCAGCCCTAGCGGGAGGGGCCACAATGAGCAGTTCTTC. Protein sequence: CASSPSGRGHNEQFF. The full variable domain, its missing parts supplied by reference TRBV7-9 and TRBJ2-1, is DTGVSQNPRHKITKRGQNVTFRCDPISEHNRLYWYRQTLGQGPEFLTYFQNEAQLEKSRLLSDRFSAERPKGSFSTLEIQRTEQGDSAMYLCASSPSGRGHNEQFFGPGTRLTVL.

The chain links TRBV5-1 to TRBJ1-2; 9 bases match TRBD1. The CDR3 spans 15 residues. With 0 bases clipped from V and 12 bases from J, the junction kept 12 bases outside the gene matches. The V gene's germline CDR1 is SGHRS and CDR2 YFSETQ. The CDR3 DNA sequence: TGCGCCAGCAGCTTGGGGGCCCCGGGACAGGGAAGGGACACCTTC. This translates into CASSLGAPGQGRDTF.

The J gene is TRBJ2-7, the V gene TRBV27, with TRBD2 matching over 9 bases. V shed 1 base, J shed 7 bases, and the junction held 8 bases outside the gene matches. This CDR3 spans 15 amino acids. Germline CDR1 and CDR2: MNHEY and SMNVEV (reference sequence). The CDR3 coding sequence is TGTGCCAGCAGTTTATTCGGGACTAGCAAGGAGGAGCAGTACTTC. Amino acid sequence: CASSLFGTSKEEQYF.

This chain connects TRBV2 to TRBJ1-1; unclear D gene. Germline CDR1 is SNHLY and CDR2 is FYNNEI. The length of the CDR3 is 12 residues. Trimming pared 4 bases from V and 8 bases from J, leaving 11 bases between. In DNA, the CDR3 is TGTGCCAGCAGTGGAGGTATTGACGAAGCTTTCTTT. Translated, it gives CASSGGIDEAFF.

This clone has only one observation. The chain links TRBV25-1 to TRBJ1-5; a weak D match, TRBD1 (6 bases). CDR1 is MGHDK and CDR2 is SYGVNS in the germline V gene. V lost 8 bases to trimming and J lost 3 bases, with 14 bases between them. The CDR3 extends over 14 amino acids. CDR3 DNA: TGTGCCAGCGGCCAAACAGGGACCAATCAGCCCCAGCATTTT. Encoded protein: CASGQTGTNQPQHF.

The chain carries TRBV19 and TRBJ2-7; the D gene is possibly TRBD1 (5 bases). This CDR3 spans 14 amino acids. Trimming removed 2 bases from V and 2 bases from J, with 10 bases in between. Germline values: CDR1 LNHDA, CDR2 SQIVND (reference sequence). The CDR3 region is CASSITGLAYEQYF. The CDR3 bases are TGTGCCAGTAGTATAACAGGTTTGGCCTACGAGCAGTACTTC.

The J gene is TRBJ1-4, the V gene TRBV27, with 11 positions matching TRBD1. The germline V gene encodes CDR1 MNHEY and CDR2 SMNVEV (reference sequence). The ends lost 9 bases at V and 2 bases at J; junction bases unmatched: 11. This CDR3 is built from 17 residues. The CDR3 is CASRSDRGLETNEKLFF. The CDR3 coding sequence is TGTGCCAGTCGTTCGGACAGGGGGCTCGAGACTAATGAAAAACTGTTTTTT.

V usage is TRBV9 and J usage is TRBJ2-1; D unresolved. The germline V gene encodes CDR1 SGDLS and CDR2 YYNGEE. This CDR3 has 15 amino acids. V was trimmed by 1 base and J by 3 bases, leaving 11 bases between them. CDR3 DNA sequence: TGTGCCAGCAGCGTATCTGCGACTCACTACAATGAGCAGTTCTTC. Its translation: CASSVSATHYNEQFF.

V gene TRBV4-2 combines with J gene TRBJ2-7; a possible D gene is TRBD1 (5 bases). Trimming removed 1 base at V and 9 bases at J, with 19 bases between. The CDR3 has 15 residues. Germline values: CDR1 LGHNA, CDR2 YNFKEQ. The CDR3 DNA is TGTGCCAGCAGCCAAGGTCCGGGTGCGGACAACGGGCAGTACTTC. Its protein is CASSQGPGADNGQYF.

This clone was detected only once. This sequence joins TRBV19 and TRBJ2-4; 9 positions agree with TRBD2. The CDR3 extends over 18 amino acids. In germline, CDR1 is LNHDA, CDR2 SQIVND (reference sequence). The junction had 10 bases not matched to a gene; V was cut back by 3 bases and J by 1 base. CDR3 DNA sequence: TGTGCCAGTAGTATGGATAGCGGGGGTTCCGGGGCCAAAAACATTCAGTACTTC. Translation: CASSMDSGGSGAKNIQYF. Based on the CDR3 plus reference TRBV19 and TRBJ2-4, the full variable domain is DGGITQSPKYLFRKEGQNVTLSCEQNLNHDAMYWYRQDPGQGLRLIYYSQIVNDFQKGDIAEGYSVSREKKESFPLTVTSAQKNPTAFYLCASSMDSGGSGAKNIQYFGAGTRLSVL.

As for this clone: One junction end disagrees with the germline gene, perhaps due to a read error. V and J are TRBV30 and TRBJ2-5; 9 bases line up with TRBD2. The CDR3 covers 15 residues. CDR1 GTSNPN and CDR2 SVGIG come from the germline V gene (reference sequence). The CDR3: CASIGGAGGQEAQYF. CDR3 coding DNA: TGTGCCTCTATTGGGGGGGCGGGAGGGCAAGAGGCCCAGTACTTC.